This passage covers 19 T cell receptor beta chains from one sample sequenced in a study of shared clonotypes between healthy human individuals. Method: immunoSEQ multiplex PCR; TCRdb's copy keeps in-frame clones and lacks some. This sample has around 980,000 clones, with approximately 80% found just once. The source material was memory CD4+ T cells from PBMCs. Subset: CD45RA-negative fraction. The receptors were gathered from a man aged 18 to 30 in good health. Some clones in this sample may be carry-over from other donors' samples.

The rearrangement joins TRBV5-1 to TRBJ2-5, with D unclear. V was cut by 4 bases and J by 5 bases, with 9 bases left in between. CDR1 SGHRS and CDR2 YFSETQ come from the germline V gene. This CDR3 is 12 amino acids long. In DNA, the CDR3 is TGCGCCAGCAGCCCGGGTCGGGAGACCCAGTACTTC. Residues: CASSPGRETQYF.

This clone was observed once. V gene TRBV27 combines with J gene TRBJ2-1, with a tentative D call TRBD1 (5 bases). The CDR3 spans 16 residues. Germline V CDR1 and CDR2: MNHEY, SMNVEV (reference sequence). The V end was cut by 1 base, the J end by 2 bases, with 12 bases between. The CDR3 spells CASSLFVGRAYNEQFF. The CDR3 DNA sequence: TGTGCCAGCAGTTTATTTGTCGGCAGGGCCTACAATGAGCAGTTCTTC.

The chain employs TRBV29-1 and TRBJ1-1, with D possibly being TRBD1 (5 bases). CDR1 is SQVTM, CDR2 ANQGSEA, per germline. Between the trimmed V and J ends, which lost 2 bases and 6 bases, there was a span of 13 bases. The CDR3 totals 13 residues. The CDR3 spells CSVERLREAEAFF. The CDR3 coding sequence is TGCAGCGTTGAAAGACTCAGGGAAGCTGAAGCTTTCTTT. The full variable domain, completed using reference TRBV29-1 and TRBJ1-1, is SAVISQKPSRDICQRGTSLTIQCQVDSQVTMMFWYRQQPGQSLTLIATANQGSEATYESGFVIDKFPISRPNLTFSTLTVSNMSPEDSSIYLCSVERLREAEAFFGQGTRLTVV.

This clone was counted between two and nine times. The chain recombines TRBV6-5 with TRBJ2-5; no firm D call. The germline CDR1 and CDR2 sequences are MNHEY and SVGAGI. Trimming took 5 bases from V and 2 from J, leaving 15 bases between them. The CDR3 is 15 residues long. The chain's CDR3 is CASSTTLYLQETQYF. CDR3 nucleotides: TGTGCCAGCAGTACCACCCTCTATTTACAAGAGACCCAGTACTTC.

V and J are TRBV6-1 and TRBJ1-2; 8 nucleotides line up with TRBD1. In germline, CDR1 is MNHNS, CDR2 SASEGT. The CDR3 loop spans 15 amino acids. V dropped 2 bases and J dropped 4; count of bases not matched to a gene: 6. CDR3 region: CASSERTGPFYGYTF. The CDR3 region has the DNA TGTGCCAGCAGTGAAAGGACAGGGCCCTTCTATGGCTACACCTTC.

V is TRBV14 and J is TRBJ1-4; D possibly corresponds to TRBD1 (6 bases). This CDR3 contains 16 residues. V shed 4 bases and J shed 0 bases, with 12 bases lying between them. Germline CDR1 SGHDN, CDR2 FVKESK. CDR3 coding DNA: TGTGCCAGCAGCCGTCTCGGGGGCACAACTAATGAAAAACTGTTTTTT. Its protein is CASSRLGGTTNEKLFF.

This clone has only a few counts. The identical CDR3 is also encoded by other nucleotide sequences in the sample. The chain links TRBV5-1 to TRBJ1-1; no firm D call. CDR3 size: 13 residues. From germline, CDR1 is SGHRS and CDR2 YFSETQ. Trimming left V 2 bases short and J 1 base short, with 6 bases between. The CDR3 loop reads CASSLQTNTEAFF. The CDR3 bases are TGCGCCAGCAGCTTACAGACGAACACTGAAGCTTTCTTT.

V gene TRBV7-9 combines with J gene TRBJ2-7; D possibly corresponds to TRBD1 (5 bases). The CDR3 is 15 residues long. Trimming removed 4 bases at V and 3 bases at J, with 16 bases between. Germline lookup yields CDR1 SEHNR and CDR2 FQNEAQ (reference sequence). Written as DNA, the CDR3 is TGTGCCAGCAGCTCCCCCCGAACAGGCTACTACGAGCAGTACTTC. This translates into CASSSPRTGYYEQYF. The full variable domain, completed using reference TRBV7-9 and TRBJ2-7, is DTGVSQNPRHKITKRGQNVTFRCDPISEHNRLYWYRQTLGQGPEFLTYFQNEAQLEKSRLLSDRFSAERPKGSFSTLEIQRTEQGDSAMYLCASSSPRTGYYEQYFGPGTRLTVT.

This rearrangement joins TRBV5-1 to TRBJ2-7; 8 bases match TRBD1. Germline values: CDR1 SGHRS, CDR2 YFSETQ. This CDR3 has 13 residues. The V and J ends lost 4 bases and 7 bases, in that order; junction bases with no gene match: 7. The CDR3 is CASSETGVWEQYF. The CDR3 nucleotides are TGCGCCAGCAGCGAGACAGGGGTTTGGGAGCAGTACTTC.

This chain links TRBV6-5 with TRBJ1-1, with a tentative D call TRBD1 (5 bases). V gave up 6 bases and J gave up 6 bases, with 11 bases separating them. This CDR3 is built from 12 residues. The V gene's germline CDR1 is MNHEY and CDR2 SVGAGI. This CDR3 is CASSPGPSEAFF. In nucleotides, the CDR3 is TGTGCCAGCAGCCCGGGACCCTCTGAAGCTTTCTTT.

The chain couples TRBV2 to TRBJ1-5, with a weak D call TRBD1 (5 bases). V was pared by 1 base and J by 11 bases, with 9 bases between. The V gene's germline CDR1 is SNHLY and CDR2 FYNNEI. The CDR3 sequence is 12 residues long. The CDR3 nucleotides read TGTGCCAGCAGTGAAGGGTCGACAGCCCAGCATTTT. Residues: CASSEGSTAQHF.

This clone was detected only a few times. The same CDR3 arises from other DNA sequences in this sample as well. V usage is TRBV6-1 and J usage is TRBJ1-1; D perhaps matches TRBD1 (5 bases). The CDR3 is 14 amino acids. CDR1 is MNHNS and CDR2 is SASEGT in the germline V gene. V was shortened by 5 bases and J by 2 bases, with 12 bases between the two germline ends. DNA for the CDR3: TGTGCCAGCAGTCTAGGACAACTCAACACTGAAGCTTTCTTT. Amino acids: CASSLGQLNTEAFF.

The chain joins TRBV15 to TRBJ2-7, with D perhaps TRBD2 (5 bases). The ends were cut back, 5 bases at V and 0 bases at J, with 17 bases in the middle. Germline CDR1 is LNHNV and CDR2 is YYDKDF (reference sequence). The CDR3 totals 16 residues. CDR3 nucleotides: TGTGCCACCAGCCCACGGAGGAGCGGCCTCTCCTACGAGCAGTACTTC. This sequence encodes CATSPRRSGLSYEQYF. The full variable domain, completed using reference TRBV15 and TRBJ2-7, is DAMVIQNPRYQVTQFGKPVTLSCSQTLNHNVMYWYQQKSSQAPKLLFHYYDKDFNNEADTPDNFQSRRPNTSFCFLDIRSPGLGDTAMYLCATSPRRSGLSYEQYFGPGTRLTVT.

The chain has TRBV28 and TRBJ1-2; D may be TRBD1 (5 bases). V was cut by 5 bases and J by 14 bases, with 24 bases left in between. There are 14 residues in the CDR3. CDR1 is MDHEN and CDR2 is SYDVKM in the germline V gene. CDR3 nucleotides: TGTGCCAGCAGTAGCTCCGGTTCGGTGGGGGTACTAACCTTC. This translates into CASSSSGSVGVLTF.

The chain has TRBV5-4 and TRBJ2-4; 7 bases align to TRBD1. The CDR3 consists of 12 residues. The trim removed 2 bases at V and 8 bases at J, leaving 1 base unmatched. CDR1 is SGHNT and CDR2 is YYREEE in the germline V gene (reference sequence). CDR3 region: CASSFQGDIQYF. CDR3 sequence (DNA): TGTGCCAGCAGCTTCCAGGGGGACATTCAGTACTTC.

Notes on this clone: This sample also contains other DNA sequences that code for the same CDR3. This chain connects TRBV7-2 to TRBJ2-1, with no clear D. Looked up from germline, CDR1 is SGHTA and CDR2 is FQGNSA. With 3 bases removed from V and 0 bases from J, the gap between germline ends came to 9 bases. The CDR3 spans 15 residues. For the CDR3, the DNA is TGTGCCAGCAGCTTGATGGGATCCTCCTACAATGAGCAGTTCTTC. It is translated as CASSLMGSSYNEQFF.

The chain is built from TRBV27 and TRBJ2-7; 12 bases are shared with TRBD1. The trim removed 5 bases at V and 7 bases at J, leaving 9 bases unmatched. Germline-derived CDR1 and CDR2 are MNHEY and SMNVEV (reference sequence). CDR3 length equals 15 residues. As DNA, the CDR3 is TGTGCCAGCAGTCGACCGGGACAGGGGGCAGGGGAGCAGTACTTC. Translation gives CASSRPGQGAGEQYF.

About this clone: Additional DNA sequences in this sample encode the identical CDR3. The rearrangement uses TRBV7-3 and TRBJ2-7; no clear D gene. This CDR3 is 12 amino acids long. Germline V gene data show CDR1 as SGHTA and CDR2 as FQGTGA. V shed 3 bases and J shed 6 bases, with 9 bases lying between them. The CDR3 is CASSFGDGEQYF. In nucleotides, the CDR3 is TGTGCCAGCAGCTTCGGAGATGGCGAGCAGTACTTC. Variable domain in full (rest from reference TRBV7-3 and TRBJ2-7): GAGVSQTPSNKVTEKGKYVELRCDPISGHTALYWYRQSLGQGPEFLIYFQGTGAADDSGLPNDRFFAVRPEGSVSTLKIQRTERGDSAVYLCASSFGDGEQYFGPGTRLTVT.

The chain couples TRBV9 to TRBJ2-1, with 12 nucleotides matching TRBD2. Germline CDR1 is SGDLS and CDR2 is YYNGEE. CDR3 length: 17 residues. V lost 3 bases to trimming and J lost 3 bases; unmatched junction nucleotides: 7. The CDR3 is CASSAGGLAGLYNEQFF. For the CDR3, the DNA is TGTGCCAGCAGCGCTGGAGGACTAGCGGGACTCTACAATGAGCAGTTCTTC.